This TCR beta chain originates from a study of shared clonotypes between healthy human individuals. On this clone: Its target is unknown.

An assay was performed, and its level was deep. Replicate PCRs were loaded with approximately 300 ng DNA from unsorted PBMC, about 30,000 T cell genomes. TCRdb's table, derived via immunoSEQ multiplex PCR, lists solely in-frame clones and lacks some. The data hold 450,000 to 500,000 clones, with 81% observed a single time. Study results and limitations: Few donors restricted represented genetic and exposure-history diversity.

Only Caucasian adults living in Nashville, Tennessee made up the donor group. The V gene's germline CDR1 is MNHNS and CDR2 SASEGT. The CDR3 length is 17 residues. After removal of 2 bases from V and 6 bases from J, the junction contained 10 bases not matched to a gene. This receptor was taken from a middle-aged woman in good health. Some clones in this sample may be carry-over from other donors' samples. This chain uses TRBV6-1 with TRBJ2-2; TRBD2 matches 9 bases. The sequenced sample consisted of PBMCs. Written as DNA, the CDR3 is TGTGCCAGCAGTGAATATTGGACTAGCGTGAGTGCCGGGGAGCTGTTTTTT. Encoded protein: CASSEYWTSVSAGELFF.